This entry features one TCR beta chain sequence. Its antigen is currently unknown. This sample was included in a study of vaccination and CD4 T cells after COVID-19. The CDR3 is 12 amino acids. CDR1 is ENHRY, CDR2 SYGVKD, per germline. With 10 bases removed from V and 6 bases from J, the gap between germline ends came to 16 bases. As to treatment: approximately nine-day PBMC culture with coronavirus spike peptide pools or control peptides (ViraFEST assay). At the Johns Hopkins FTIC core, DNA taken from cultured CD4+ T cells was sequenced by way of the Oncomine TCR Beta short-read assay. TCRdb used MiXCR to reprocess the PCR reads, holding one entry per CDR3 protein. The sample yields 7,000 to 10,000 distinct CDR3 sequences, roughly two thirds seen once.

This receptor was taken from a human donor who had recovered from COVID-19. Sequencing used CD4+ T cells from blood, cultured in vitro. V is TRBV10-3 and J is TRBJ2-7; no definite D call. Written as DNA, the CDR3 is TGTGCCACCAGCCCCAAAACGAGCGAGCAGTACTTC. Residues: CATSPKTSEQYF.